The clone carrying this TCR beta chain was detected ten times or more. This sample stems from a study of T cells after posttransplantation cyclophosphamide. Generated by immunoSEQ multiplex PCR, the TCRdb table keeps only in-frame clones and is missing some. Observed in the sample are about 39,000 clones, none of them singletons. The CDR3 sequence is 17 residues long. Germline trimming cut 4 bases from V and 7 bases from J; bases unmatched to any gene: 14. CDR1 and CDR2 from the germline V gene are SGHRS and YFSETQ. This chain uses TRBV5-1 with TRBJ2-1, with TRBD1 matching over 10 bases. The TCR originated in a woman between 45 and 65 years old in good health and a related stem cell transplant donor. Sequencing was performed on PBMCs. The CDR3 DNA is TGCGCCAGCAGCCCGTCTATAGGGGACAGGGGTAGGAATGAGCAGTTCTTC. It is translated as CASSPSIGDRGRNEQFF.